The sequence of this TCR beta chain was determined in a study of T cell changes during pregnancy in multiple sclerosis. The CDR3 runs 15 residues. With V trimmed by 3 bases and J by 2 bases, 3 bases remained unmatched. Germline CDR1 reads SGHAT; CDR2 reads FQNNGV. Profiled with immunoSEQ multiplex PCR; TCRdb holds only in-frame clones, not every one. The data show around 99,000 clones, with around 92% seen just once and about 2.4% held by the top ten. Sequencing was performed on peripheral blood, taken in the first trimester of pregnancy. The sequence was obtained from a female donor with multiple sclerosis, enrolled in a pregnancy study. The gene calls are TRBV11-2 and TRBJ2-1, with 8 bases that match TRBD2. DNA for the CDR3: TGTGCCAGCAGCTTCAGAGCGGGAGCCTACAATGAGCAGTTCTTC. Its translation is CASSFRAGAYNEQFF.